This T cell receptor beta chain was found in a study of T cell repertoires in cytomegalovirus infection. Across the whole study: CMV epitopes that were recently identified and HLA-C-restricted were used alongside well-studied HLA-B-restricted ones. TCR beta signatures that were public indicated CMV infection and matching HLA type. The study's findings and limits: Using cumulative public TCR beta family frequency, the authors identified those who carried CMV together with the relevant HLA.

Points on this clonotype: The antigen is not known.

V dropped 1 base and J dropped 5 bases, with 14 bases sitting between them. The CDR3 sequence is 15 residues long. From the reads, TCRdb called clonotypes with MiXCR, one entry per CDR3 protein. The profile covers about 920,000 distinct CDR3 sequences, with roughly 30% appearing a single time and 13% taken by the ten largest. The V and J genes are TRBV12-3 or TRBV12-4 and TRBJ1-2; D unresolved. This TCR was sampled from a human donor in good health (CMV status not recorded). Some clones in this sample may be carry-over from other donors' samples. Sequenced material: cultured CD8+ T cells from PBMCs, taken from culture after CMV antigen stimulation. CDR3 DNA sequence: TGTGCCAGCAGTTTAGGGTGGCCTGAACATTATGGCTACACCTTC. Translating it yields CASSLGWPEHYGYTF.